Each of the 30 T cell receptor beta chains below was sequenced from the same sample in a study of cytomegalovirus exposure and HLA in healthy donors. Use of 60 Vbeta and 13 Jbeta primers characterized the PCR. Measured with immunoSEQ multiplex PCR; TCRdb has only the in-frame clones, and not every one. Recorded for this sample: some 180,000 clones. What was sequenced was PBMCs. The receptor source for this set is a man aged 25 to 45 in good health and CMV-seronegative.

The genes are TRBV4-1 and TRBJ1-3, with a weak D call TRBD1 (5 bases). This CDR3 is built from 15 residues. V was trimmed by 0 bases and J by 0 bases, leaving 6 bases between them. The germline V gene encodes CDR1 MGHRA and CDR2 YSYEKL. CDR3 nucleotide sequence: TGCGCCAGCAGCCAAGAAGGGGTCTCTGGAAACACCATATATTTT. Protein: CASSQEGVSGNTIYF.

V is TRBV9 and J is TRBJ2-7; a possible D gene is TRBD2 (6 bases). Trimming left V 3 bases short and J 5 bases short, with 12 bases between. This CDR3 region has 13 residues. CDR1 and CDR2 from the germline V gene are SGDLS and YYNGEE. CDR3 in amino acids: CASSARGRNEQYF. The CDR3 DNA reads as TGTGCCAGCAGCGCCCGGGGGAGGAACGAGCAGTACTTC.

The V gene is TRBV30, the J gene TRBJ2-2; 7 bases map to TRBD2. The CDR3 extends over 14 amino acids. From germline, CDR1 is GTSNPN and CDR2 SVGIG (reference sequence). J lost 0 bases, V lost 5 bases, and 3 bases had no gene match. This CDR3 is CAWGGTTNTGELFF. CDR3 in DNA: TGTGCCTGGGGCGGGACTACGAACACCGGGGAGCTGTTTTTT.

This sequence joins TRBV5-1 and TRBJ2-5; 14 bases map to TRBD2. Germline V gene data show CDR1 as SGHRS and CDR2 as YFSETQ. This CDR3 contains 16 residues. The V and J ends lost 4 bases and 5 bases, in that order; junction bases with no gene match: 7. CDR3 coding DNA: TGCGCCAGCAGCATTGGGACTAGCGGGAGTAGTGAGACCCAGTACTTC. This codes for CASSIGTSGSSETQYF.

The CDR3 bases are TGTGCCAGCAGCGATAGCGGGAGCCCTAGCACAGATACGCAGTATTTT. Translated: CASSDSGSPSTDTQYF. This sequence joins TRBV28 and TRBJ2-3; 9 bases align to TRBD2. Germline V gene lookup returns CDR1 MDHEN and CDR2 SYDVKM. This CDR3 is 16 amino acids long. J was trimmed by 0 bases and V by 6 bases; bases with no gene match: 7.

The chain employs TRBV5-1 and TRBJ1-1; D remains ambiguous. Looked up from germline, CDR1 is SGHRS and CDR2 is YFSETQ. V gave up 5 bases and J gave up 0 bases, with 11 bases separating them. The CDR3 length is 14 residues. CDR3 sequence (DNA): TGCGCCAGCAGGGTGGAGGGTATGAACACTGAAGCTTTCTTT. Translating gives CASRVEGMNTEAFF.

This chain uses TRBV5-1 with TRBJ1-2; TRBD1 matches at 9 bases. V was clipped by 0 bases and J by 4 bases; unmatched bases: 10. CDR3 length: 17 residues. CDR1 is SGHRS, CDR2 YFSETQ, per germline. CDR3: CASSLGWAGQGVYGYTF. CDR3 bases: TGCGCCAGCAGCTTGGGGTGGGCGGGACAGGGCGTCTATGGCTACACCTTC. The complete variable domain, with remaining parts taken from reference TRBV5-1 and TRBJ1-2, reads KAGVTQTPRYLIKTRGQQVTLSCSPISGHRSVSWYQQTPGQGLQFLFEYFSETQRNKGNFPGRFSGRQFSNSRSEMNVSTLELGDSALYLCASSLGWAGQGVYGYTFGSGTRLTVV.

The chain combines TRBV28 with TRBJ2-7; D is undetermined. CDR1 is MDHEN and CDR2 is SYDVKM in the germline V gene. Trimming shortened V by 3 bases and J by 3 bases, and 9 bases separated the two germline ends. There are 13 residues in the CDR3. As DNA, the CDR3 is TGTGCCAGCAGTTTGGGCAGAAACTACGAGCAGTACTTC. Translation: CASSLGRNYEQYF.

The chain carries TRBV4-1 and TRBJ1-6, with D perhaps matching TRBD1 (6 bases). This CDR3 contains 15 residues. The germline V gene has CDR1 MGHRA and CDR2 YSYEKL. V dropped 5 bases and J dropped 5 bases, with 13 bases sitting between them. CDR3 amino acids: CASSVRQENNSPLHF. DNA of the CDR3: TGCGCCAGCAGCGTCCGACAGGAGAATAATTCACCCCTCCACTTT.

The V call is TRBV2, the J call TRBJ1-3; D is unclear. Germline lookup yields CDR1 SNHLY and CDR2 FYNNEI. The CDR3 runs to 13 residues. Trimming removed 6 bases at V and 0 bases at J, with 6 bases between. The CDR3 sequence is CASSSFSGNTIYF. Written as DNA, the CDR3 is TGTGCCAGCAGCAGTTTCTCTGGAAACACCATATATTTT.

The chain employs TRBV27 and TRBJ1-4; 7 positions agree with TRBD1. Looked up from germline, CDR1 is MNHEY and CDR2 is SMNVEV (reference sequence). Trimming cost V 7 bases and J 4 bases; bases outside gene matches: 9. The CDR3 has 15 amino acids. The CDR3 is CASTNLRGLNEKLFF. In DNA, the CDR3 is TGTGCCAGCACGAATCTGAGGGGGCTTAATGAAAAACTGTTTTTT.

The rearrangement links TRBV11-3 to TRBJ1-1, with 7 bases fitting TRBD1. V shed 1 base and J 2 bases; nucleotides not matched to a gene: 4. The CDR3 has 15 amino acids. Germline CDR1 SGHNT, CDR2 YENEEA. This CDR3 is CASSLGNRGNTEAFF. CDR3 nucleotide sequence: TGTGCCAGCAGCTTAGGTAACAGGGGAAACACTGAAGCTTTCTTT.

J is TRBJ1-2 and V is TRBV6-1; TRBD1 might be the D (6 bases). The CDR3 runs 14 residues. Trimming cost V 5 bases and J 6 bases, with 16 bases left between them. The germline V gene has CDR1 MNHNS and CDR2 SASEGT. The CDR3 DNA reads TGTGCCAGCAGTCAGCAGGGGATAGGGAATGGCTACACCTTC. This translates into CASSQQGIGNGYTF.

The chain is built from TRBV5-4 and TRBJ2-7; tentative D call: TRBD1 (7 bases). Deletions cut 3 bases from V and 0 bases from J, with 13 bases between. Germline-derived CDR1 and CDR2 are SGHNT and YYREEE (reference sequence). This CDR3 has 15 amino acids. CDR3: CASSSRQGGSYEQYF. In DNA, the CDR3 is TGTGCCAGCAGCTCCCGACAGGGAGGCTCCTACGAGCAGTACTTC.

V gene TRBV15 combines with J gene TRBJ2-7; 8 positions agree with TRBD1. CDR3 length equals 17 residues. From germline, CDR1 is LNHNV and CDR2 YYDKDF (reference sequence). J was trimmed by 3 bases and V by 0 bases; bases with no gene match: 10. In DNA, the CDR3 is TGTGCCACCAGCAGAGATCGACTCCAGGGGGCGGTCTACGAGCAGTACTTC. Residues: CATSRDRLQGAVYEQYF.

The V gene is TRBV18, the J gene TRBJ1-2; no clear D gene. The ends were cut back, 3 bases at V and 2 bases at J, with 16 bases in the middle. Germline CDR1 and CDR2: KGHSH and LQKENI. The CDR3 runs to 16 residues. CDR3 amino acids: CASSPPAGEKNYGYTF. CDR3 in DNA: TGTGCCAGCTCACCCCCCGCGGGAGAAAAGAACTATGGCTACACCTTC.

The J gene is TRBJ1-6, the V gene TRBV9; 7 bases map to TRBD1. Germline-derived CDR1 and CDR2 are SGDLS and YYNGEE. V gave up 3 bases and J gave up 11 bases; unmatched junction bases: 5. The CDR3 has 13 amino acids. CDR3 nucleotide sequence: TGTGCCAGCAGCGGTCGACAGGGTCCACCCCTCCACTTT. Translated: CASSGRQGPPLHF.

This chain connects TRBV7-7 to TRBJ2-7; no clear D gene. CDR3 length: 14 amino acids. Trimming took 1 base from V and 0 from J, leaving 7 bases between them. CDR1 is SSHAT and CDR2 is FNYEAQ in the germline V gene (reference sequence). CDR3 nucleotide sequence: TGTGCCAGCAGCTTAGAACAGTCCTCCTACGAGCAGTACTTC. It codes for CASSLEQSSYEQYF.

V is TRBV27 and J is TRBJ2-3, with D unclear. V lost 5 bases and J lost 4, with 10 bases in between. CDR3 length equals 13 residues. Looked up from germline, CDR1 is MNHEY and CDR2 is SMNVEV (reference sequence). In DNA form, the CDR3 reads TGTGCCAGCAGTCGCAGCCGGGCAGATACGCAGTATTTT. Protein product: CASSRSRADTQYF.

DNA for the CDR3: TGTGCCATCAGCTCGCCGGGGGGGGGTCTCAATGAGCAGTTCTTC. It encodes CAISSPGGGLNEQFF. The chain couples TRBV10-3 to TRBJ2-1, with TRBD2 matching 8 bases. The germline gives CDR1 ENHRY, CDR2 SYGVKD. This CDR3 has 15 residues. V shed 6 bases and J 6 bases; nucleotides not matched to a gene: 10.

This chain joins TRBV27 and TRBJ1-5, with 9 bases that match TRBD1. The V gene's germline CDR1 is MNHEY and CDR2 SMNVEV (reference sequence). The CDR3 is 15 amino acids. J was trimmed by 2 bases and V by 6 bases; bases with no gene match: 5. CDR3 in amino acids: CASSLQGAGNQPQHF. Written as DNA, the CDR3 is TGTGCCAGCAGCCTACAGGGGGCTGGCAATCAGCCCCAGCATTTT.

The rearrangement links TRBV6-1 to TRBJ2-7, with 8 nucleotides matching TRBD1. CDR3 length: 14 residues. Germline V gene lookup returns CDR1 MNHNS and CDR2 SASEGT. J lost 6 bases, V lost 6 bases, and 10 bases had no gene match. CDR3: CASRLGTGAGEQYF. CDR3 bases: TGTGCCAGCAGACTCGGGACAGGCGCTGGCGAGCAGTACTTC.

The V and J genes are TRBV25-1 and TRBJ2-5, with 10 nucleotides matching TRBD1. The DNA end is a closer match to TRBJ2-7, so the J assignment may be wrong. Germline CDR1 MGHDK, CDR2 SYGVNS. CDR3 size: 16 residues. This CDR3 reads CASSEYEDRGDYEQYF. CDR3 DNA sequence: TGTGCCAGCAGTGAATATGAGGACAGGGGGGACTACGAGCAGTACTTC.

The chain is built from TRBV27 and TRBJ2-6; 8 bases agree with TRBD1. The ends lost 5 bases at V and 3 bases at J; junction bases unmatched: 9. The CDR3 has 17 residues. CDR1 is MNHEY, CDR2 SMNVEV, per germline (reference sequence). CDR3 amino acids: CASSPRPGGRGANVLTF. As DNA, the CDR3 is TGTGCCAGCAGTCCACGTCCAGGGGGCCGTGGGGCCAACGTCCTGACTTTC.

The chain carries TRBV7-6 and TRBJ2-7; perhaps TRBD2 as D (6 bases). Per the germline V gene, CDR1 is SGHVS and CDR2 is FNYEAQ. The CDR3 is 17 amino acids. The V gene lost 1 base and the J gene lost 5 bases, with 21 bases spanning the gap. The CDR3 loop reads CASSLVPTSSGHHEQYF. Here the CDR3 DNA reads TGTGCCAGCAGCTTAGTTCCTACCTCAAGCGGGCACCACGAGCAGTACTTC. The full variable domain, in which reference TRBV7-6 and TRBJ2-7 provide the parts outside the CDR3, is GAGVSQSPRYKVTKRGQDVALRCDPISGHVSLYWYRQALGQGPEFLTYFNYEAQQDKSGLPNDRFSAERPEGSISTLTIQRTEQRDSAMYRCASSLVPTSSGHHEQYFGPGTRLTVT.

The CDR3 DNA reads as TGTGCCAGCTCACCGCCGGGACAGGCCTACGAGCAGTACTTC. It translates to CASSPPGQAYEQYF. The rearrangement links TRBV18 to TRBJ2-7; TRBD1 matches 8 bases. The CDR3 has 14 amino acids. J lost 2 bases, V lost 3 bases, and 3 bases had no gene match. Germline assignment: CDR1 KGHSH and CDR2 LQKENI.

Points on this clone: The same CDR3 can be traced to other DNA sequences in this sample. The chain recombines TRBV27 with TRBJ2-7; 7 nucleotides line up with TRBD1. With 2 bases clipped from V and 3 bases from J, the junction kept 4 bases outside the gene matches. This CDR3 contains 14 residues. CDR1 is MNHEY, CDR2 SMNVEV, per germline (reference sequence). The CDR3 loop reads CASSLRQGGYEQYF. The CDR3 DNA reads TGTGCCAGCAGTTTACGACAGGGTGGCTACGAGCAGTACTTC.

The chain employs TRBV7-9 and TRBJ1-1, with D perhaps TRBD1 (5 bases). The germline V gene encodes CDR1 SEHNR and CDR2 FQNEAQ (reference sequence). Trimming pared 4 bases from V and 1 base from J, leaving 10 bases between. The CDR3 has 14 amino acids. CDR3 bases: TGTGCCAGCAGCTACACAGGAGAGAACACTGAAGCTTTCTTT. It specifies CASSYTGENTEAFF.

The CDR3 region is CASSLSFGGGSYEQYF. DNA for the CDR3: TGCGCCAGCAGCTTAAGTTTTGGGGGAGGCTCCTACGAGCAGTACTTC. The chain has TRBV5-1 and TRBJ2-7; possible D gene TRBD2, 6 bases. The V gene lost 2 bases and the J gene lost 0 bases, with 15 bases spanning the gap. CDR1 and CDR2 (germline): SGHRS, YFSETQ. This CDR3 spans 16 amino acids.

The V call is TRBV5-6, the J call TRBJ1-1, with D hard to call. The CDR3 loop spans 14 amino acids. V was cut by 2 bases and J by 5 bases, with 13 bases left in between. The germline V gene encodes CDR1 SGHDT and CDR2 YYEEEE. CDR3 DNA sequence: TGTGCCAGCAGCTTCTTCGGGGTGGGGACTGAAGCTTTCTTT. Translation gives CASSFFGVGTEAFF.